This TCR beta chain appears in the sequencing data of a study of blood T cell repertoires in COVID-19. Study details: Sources were T cells, B-cell-depleted T cells, or PBMCs; the material itself was cDNA or gDNA.

In the original workflow: Nucleated cell number was recorded as an estimate derived from reference gene primer amplification. This table comes from immunoSEQ multiplex PCR, and its TCRdb copy is limited to in-frame clones, with some not included. The DNA was the basis for D and trimming; V, J and clone size are from that table. The table includes fewer than 200,000 clones, over 70% detected once. CDR3 length equals 13 residues. Trimming left V 1 base short and J 2 bases short, with 8 bases between. Germline lookup yields CDR1 SQVTM and CDR2 ANQGSEA. The sample consisted of PBMCs or T cells enriched from blood (not recorded which). The gene calls are TRBV29-1 and TRBJ2-5; TRBD1 is a possible D gene (5 bases). The clonotype was recovered from a woman aged 40 to 50 with acute COVID-19. CDR3 amino acids: CSVEGQTQETQYF. The CDR3 DNA reads TGCAGCGTTGAAGGACAGACGCAAGAGACCCAGTACTTC. Filled out from reference TRBV29-1 and TRBJ2-5, the complete variable domain reads SAVISQKPSRDICQRGTSLTIQCQVDSQVTMMFWYRQQPGQSLTLIATANQGSEATYESGFVIDKFPISRPNLTFSTLTVSNMSPEDSSIYLCSVEGQTQETQYFGPGTRLLVL.